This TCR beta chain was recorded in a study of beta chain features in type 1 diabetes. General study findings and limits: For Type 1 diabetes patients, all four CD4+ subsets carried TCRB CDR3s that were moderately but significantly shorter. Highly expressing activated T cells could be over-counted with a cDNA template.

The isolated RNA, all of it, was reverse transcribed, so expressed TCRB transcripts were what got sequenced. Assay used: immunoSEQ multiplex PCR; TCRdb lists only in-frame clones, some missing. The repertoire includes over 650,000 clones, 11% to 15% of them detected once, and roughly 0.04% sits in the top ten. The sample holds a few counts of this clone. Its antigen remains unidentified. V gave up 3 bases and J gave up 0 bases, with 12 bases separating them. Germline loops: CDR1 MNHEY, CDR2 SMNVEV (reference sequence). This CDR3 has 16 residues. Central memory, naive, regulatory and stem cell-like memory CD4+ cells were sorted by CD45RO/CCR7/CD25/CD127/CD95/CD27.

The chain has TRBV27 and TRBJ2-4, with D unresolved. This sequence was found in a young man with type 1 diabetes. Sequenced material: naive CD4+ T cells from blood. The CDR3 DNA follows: TGTGCCAGCAGTTTTCGAAGGATTGAAGCCAAAAACATTCAGTACTTC. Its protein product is CASSFRRIEAKNIQYF.